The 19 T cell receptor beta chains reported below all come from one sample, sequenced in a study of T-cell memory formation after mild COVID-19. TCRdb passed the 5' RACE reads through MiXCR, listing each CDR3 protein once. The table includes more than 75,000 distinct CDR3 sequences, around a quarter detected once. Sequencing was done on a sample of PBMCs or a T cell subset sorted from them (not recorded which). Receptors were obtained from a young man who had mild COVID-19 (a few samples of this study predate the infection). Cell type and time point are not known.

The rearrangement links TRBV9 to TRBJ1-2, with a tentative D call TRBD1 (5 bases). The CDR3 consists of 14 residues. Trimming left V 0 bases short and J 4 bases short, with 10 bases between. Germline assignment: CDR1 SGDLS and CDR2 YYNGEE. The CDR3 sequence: CASSVVAGTYGYTF. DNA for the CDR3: TGTGCCAGCAGCGTAGTAGCAGGGACCTATGGCTACACCTTC.

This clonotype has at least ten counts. CDR3 nucleotides: TGTGCCAGCAGTGGACCCTACAATGAGCAGTTCTTC. This codes for CASSGPYNEQFF. V gene TRBV2 combines with J gene TRBJ2-1, with D hard to call. V lost 4 bases and J lost 2, with 3 bases in between. Looked up from germline, CDR1 is SNHLY and CDR2 is FYNNEI. The CDR3 totals 12 residues.

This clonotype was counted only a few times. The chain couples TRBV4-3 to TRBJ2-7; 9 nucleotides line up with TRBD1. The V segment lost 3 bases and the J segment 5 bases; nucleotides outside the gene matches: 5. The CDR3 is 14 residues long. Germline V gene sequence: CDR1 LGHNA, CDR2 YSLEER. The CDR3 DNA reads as TGCGCCAGCAGCCATAGGACAGGGGCAAACGAGCAGTACTTC. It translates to CASSHRTGANEQYF.

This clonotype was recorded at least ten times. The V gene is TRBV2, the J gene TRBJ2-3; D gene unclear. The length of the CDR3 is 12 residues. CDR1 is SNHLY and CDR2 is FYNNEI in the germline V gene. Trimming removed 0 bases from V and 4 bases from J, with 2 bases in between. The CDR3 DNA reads TGTGCCAGCAGTGAAGCGTCAGATACGCAGTATTTT. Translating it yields CASSEASDTQYF.

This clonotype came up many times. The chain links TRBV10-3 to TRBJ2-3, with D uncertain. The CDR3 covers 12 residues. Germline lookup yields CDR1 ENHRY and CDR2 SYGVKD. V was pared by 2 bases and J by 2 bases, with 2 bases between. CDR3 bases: TGTGCCATCAGTGAGAACACAGATACGCAGTATTTT. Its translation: CAISENTDTQYF.

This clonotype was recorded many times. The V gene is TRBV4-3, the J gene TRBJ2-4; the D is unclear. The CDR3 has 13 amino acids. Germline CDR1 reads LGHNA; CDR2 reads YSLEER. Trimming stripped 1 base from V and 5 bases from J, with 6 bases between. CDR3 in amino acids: CASSQGQQNIQYF. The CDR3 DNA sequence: TGCGCCAGCAGCCAAGGGCAGCAAAACATTCAGTACTTC.

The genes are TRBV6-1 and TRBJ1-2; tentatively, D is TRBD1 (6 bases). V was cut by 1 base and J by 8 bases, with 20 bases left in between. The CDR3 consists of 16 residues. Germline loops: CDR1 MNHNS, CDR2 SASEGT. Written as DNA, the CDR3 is TGTGCCAGCAGTGAAGGAACCGCACCGGGGGGCTGGGGCTACACCTTC. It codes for CASSEGTAPGGWGYTF.

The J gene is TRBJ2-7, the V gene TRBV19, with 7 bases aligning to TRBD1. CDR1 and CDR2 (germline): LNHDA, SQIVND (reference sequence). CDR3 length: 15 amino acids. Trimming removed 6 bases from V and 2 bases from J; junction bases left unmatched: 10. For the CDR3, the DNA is TGTGCCAGTAGCCTCACGCCTGGACAGGCCTACGAGCAGTACTTC. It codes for CASSLTPGQAYEQYF.

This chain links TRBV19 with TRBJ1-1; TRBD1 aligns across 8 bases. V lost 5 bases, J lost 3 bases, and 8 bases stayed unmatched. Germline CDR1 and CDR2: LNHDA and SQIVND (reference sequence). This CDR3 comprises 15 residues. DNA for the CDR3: TGTGCCAGTAGTGGACAGGGAGGGTACGACACTGAAGCTTTCTTT. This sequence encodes CASSGQGGYDTEAFF. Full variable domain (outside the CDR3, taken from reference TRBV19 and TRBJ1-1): DGGITQSPKYLFRKEGQNVTLSCEQNLNHDAMYWYRQDPGQGLRLIYYSQIVNDFQKGDIAEGYSVSREKKESFPLTVTSAQKNPTAFYLCASSGQGGYDTEAFFGQGTRLTVV.

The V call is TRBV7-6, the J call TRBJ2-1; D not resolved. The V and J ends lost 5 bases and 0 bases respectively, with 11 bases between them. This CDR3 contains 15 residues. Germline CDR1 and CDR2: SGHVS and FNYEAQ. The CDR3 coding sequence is TGTGCCAGCAGCCTAGGAGCTGGCTCCTACAATGAGCAGTTCTTC. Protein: CASSLGAGSYNEQFF.

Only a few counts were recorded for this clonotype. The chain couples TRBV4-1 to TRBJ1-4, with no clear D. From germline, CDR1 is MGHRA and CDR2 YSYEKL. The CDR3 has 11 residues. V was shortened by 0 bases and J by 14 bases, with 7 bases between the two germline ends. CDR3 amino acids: CASSQDWVLFF. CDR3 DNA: TGCGCCAGCAGCCAAGATTGGGTGCTGTTTTTT.

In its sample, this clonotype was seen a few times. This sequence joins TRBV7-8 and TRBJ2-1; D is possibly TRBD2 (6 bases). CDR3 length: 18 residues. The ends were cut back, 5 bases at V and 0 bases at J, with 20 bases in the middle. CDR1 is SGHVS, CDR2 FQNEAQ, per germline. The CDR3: CASSLNGGPYTSYNEQFF. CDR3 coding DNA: TGTGCCAGCAGCCTCAACGGGGGACCCTATACCTCCTACAATGAGCAGTTCTTC.

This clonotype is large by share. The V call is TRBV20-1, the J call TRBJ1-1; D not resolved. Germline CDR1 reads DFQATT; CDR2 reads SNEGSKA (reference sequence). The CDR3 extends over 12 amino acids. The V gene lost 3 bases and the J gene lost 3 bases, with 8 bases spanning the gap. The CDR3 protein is CSARVRDTEAFF. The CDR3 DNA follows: TGCAGTGCTAGGGTTCGCGACACTGAAGCTTTCTTT.

The CDR3, as DNA: TGTGCCAGCAGTTCCGGGTCGTCTAACTATGGCTACACCTTC. The encoded protein is CASSSGSSNYGYTF. The genes are TRBV6-5 and TRBJ1-2; D unresolved. CDR3 length: 14 residues. Germline values: CDR1 MNHEY, CDR2 SVGAGI. Trimming removed 4 bases from V and 0 bases from J, with 9 bases in between.

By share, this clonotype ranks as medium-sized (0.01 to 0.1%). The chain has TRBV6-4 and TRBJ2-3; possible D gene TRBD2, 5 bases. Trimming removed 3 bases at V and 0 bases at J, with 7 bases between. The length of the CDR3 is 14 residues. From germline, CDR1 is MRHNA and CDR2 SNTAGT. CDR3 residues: CASSERGSTDTQYF. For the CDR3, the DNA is TGTGCCAGCAGTGAAAGAGGGAGCACAGATACGCAGTATTTT.

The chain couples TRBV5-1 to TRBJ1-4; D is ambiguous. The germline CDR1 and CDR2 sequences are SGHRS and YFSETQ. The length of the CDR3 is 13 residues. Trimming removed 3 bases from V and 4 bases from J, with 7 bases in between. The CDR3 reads CASSSGFNEKLFF. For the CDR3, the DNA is TGCGCCAGCAGCTCCGGATTTAATGAAAAACTGTTTTTT.

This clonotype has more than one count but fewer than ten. CDR3: CASSPTDGISSYEQYV. CDR3 in DNA: TGTGCCAGCTCACCAACAGACGGAATAAGCTCCTACGAGCAGTACGTC. The chain joins TRBV18 to TRBJ2-7; D is uncertain. The CDR3 is 16 residues long. Germline assignment: CDR1 KGHSH and CDR2 LQKENI. The germline V and J ends were trimmed by 2 bases and 0 bases, with 14 bases remaining between them.

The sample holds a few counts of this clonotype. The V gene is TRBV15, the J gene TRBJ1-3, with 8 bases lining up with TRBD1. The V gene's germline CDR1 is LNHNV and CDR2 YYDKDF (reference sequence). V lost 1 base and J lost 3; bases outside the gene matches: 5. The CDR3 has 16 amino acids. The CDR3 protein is CATSRGDRGGGNTIYF. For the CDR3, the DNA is TGTGCCACCAGCAGAGGAGACAGGGGAGGTGGAAACACCATATATTTT. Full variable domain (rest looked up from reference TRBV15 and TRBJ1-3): DAMVIQNPRYQVTQFGKPVTLSCSQTLNHNVMYWYQQKSSQAPKLLFHYYDKDFNNEADTPDNFQSRRPNTSFCFLDIRSPGLGDTAMYLCATSRGDRGGGNTIYFGEGSWLTVV.

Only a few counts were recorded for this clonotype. The CDR3 DNA reads TGCAGCGTTTCTTATCCAGGGTTCTACGAGCAGTACTTC. It encodes CSVSYPGFYEQYF. This sequence joins TRBV29-1 and TRBJ2-7; D might be TRBD1 (5 bases). In germline, CDR1 is SQVTM, CDR2 ANQGSEA. The CDR3 contains 13 residues. Trimming pared 5 bases from V and 3 bases from J, leaving 14 bases between.